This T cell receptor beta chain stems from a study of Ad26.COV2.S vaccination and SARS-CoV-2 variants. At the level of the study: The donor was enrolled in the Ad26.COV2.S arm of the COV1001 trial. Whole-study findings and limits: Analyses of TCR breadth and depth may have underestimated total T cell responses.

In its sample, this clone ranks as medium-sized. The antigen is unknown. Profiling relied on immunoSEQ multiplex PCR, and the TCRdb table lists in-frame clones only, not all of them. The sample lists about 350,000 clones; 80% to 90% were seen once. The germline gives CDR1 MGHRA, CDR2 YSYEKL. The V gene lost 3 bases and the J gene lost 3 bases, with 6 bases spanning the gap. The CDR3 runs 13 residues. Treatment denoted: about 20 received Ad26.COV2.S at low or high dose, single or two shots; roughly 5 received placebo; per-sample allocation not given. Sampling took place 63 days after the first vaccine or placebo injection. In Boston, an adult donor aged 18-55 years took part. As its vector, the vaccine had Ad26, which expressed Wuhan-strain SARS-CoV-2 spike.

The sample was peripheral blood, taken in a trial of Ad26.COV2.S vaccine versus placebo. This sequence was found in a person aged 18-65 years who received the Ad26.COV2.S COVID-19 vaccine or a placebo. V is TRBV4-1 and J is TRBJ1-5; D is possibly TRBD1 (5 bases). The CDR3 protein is CASSQTVNQPQHF. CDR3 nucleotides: TGCGCCAGCAGCCAGACAGTCAATCAGCCCCAGCATTTT.